Below, one TCR beta chain is given with its context. Its target is unknown. This sample is part of a study of cytomegalovirus exposure and HLA in healthy donors. Study background: Drawn from HLA-typed donors, 65 million to 100 million unique TCRs were held in an early data release. The study, taken as a whole, reports: Some public TCRs appeared in many individuals, while most sequences were rare. Presence/absence analyses rested on an assumption that sequencing depth was roughly uniform across donors.

The length of the CDR3 is 15 residues. The germline V gene encodes CDR1 SGHRS and CDR2 YFSETQ. Trimming shortened V by 4 bases and J by 4 bases, and 15 bases separated the two germline ends. This PCR relied on a set of 60 Vbeta primers and 13 Jbeta primers. TCRdb's table, derived via immunoSEQ multiplex PCR, lists solely in-frame clones and lacks some. This sample contains some 80,000 clones. The chain combines TRBV5-1 with TRBJ1-5, with D perhaps TRBD1 (5 bases). The receptor's source is a man aged 50-60 years in good health and CMV-seropositive. Sample: PBMCs. The CDR3 region has the DNA TGCGCCAGCAGCCCTCAGGCAGGGATAAATCAGCCCCAGCATTTT. Its protein is CASSPQAGINQPQHF.